The present entry profiles one T cell receptor beta chain with its context. Its target is unknown. The data belong to a study of brain metastases from non-small cell lung cancer. Study-wide results and limits: TCR repertoires overlapped largely between brain metastases and matched primaries. In over 55% of brain metastases, T-cell clones were expanded compared with matched primary tumors.

TCRdb's copy holds only in-frame clones and misses some; the assay was immunoSEQ multiplex PCR. The table shows about 15,000 clones, with approximately 82% occurring only once. This receptor was identified in a donor at least 40 years old with non-small cell lung cancer. Sample: primary lung tumor tissue.

CDR3 DNA: TGTGCCAGCAGGGAGACGGGGAAAGCTAACTATGGCTACACCTTC. It codes for CASRETGKANYGYTF. The genes are TRBV6-5 and TRBJ1-2; D gene unclear. This CDR3 region has 15 residues. Deletions cut 6 bases from V and 0 bases from J, with 14 bases between. Germline V gives CDR1 MNHEY, CDR2 SVGAGI.